What follows describes a single T cell receptor (beta chain). The source of the sample is a study of blood T cell repertoires in COVID-19. Study context: Samples of COVID-19 (acute and convalescent) were obtained from the United States, Italy and Spain. PBMCs, B-cell-depleted T cells, or T cells were the source of the cDNA or gDNA that made up the material.

The V gene lost 7 bases and the J gene lost 8 bases, with 5 bases spanning the gap. CDR3 length: 9 amino acids. Looked up from germline, CDR1 is SGHTA and CDR2 is FQGTGA. Original processing notes: Nucleated cell counts were estimated from reference gene primer amplification. The protocol was immunoSEQ multiplex PCR, while the TCRdb copy is restricted to in-frame clones and leaves out a portion. The DNA gave D and trimming, while V, J and clone size come from that table. This table holds about 130,000 clones, roughly 83% found once. The receptor was derived from a man between 40 and 49 years old with active or convalescent COVID-19. Material for sequencing was peripheral blood. The chain joins TRBV7-3 to TRBJ1-2; no definite D call. The CDR3 DNA sequence: TGTGCCAGCAACACAGGCTACACCTTC. Its protein is CASNTGYTF.